The clone carrying this TCR beta chain was seen a handful of times. The sample originates from a study of neurological immune-mediated disorders. Germline CDR1 reads SGDLS; CDR2 reads YYNGEE. The CDR3 sequence is 16 residues long. Trimming pared 0 bases from V and 6 bases from J, leaving 16 bases between. Using its own MiXCR run on the 5' RACE reads, TCRdb lists one record per CDR3 protein. The sample records tens of thousands of distinct CDR3 sequences, roughly 15% being singletons. Time point meaning: longitudinal time-point 1 (baseline). The clonotype was recovered from a female donor with HTLV-1-associated myelopathy (HAM/TSP). The chain combines TRBV9 with TRBJ2-1, with a tentative D call TRBD2 (6 bases). Sequencing used PBMCs. As DNA, the CDR3 is TGTGCCAGCAGCGTAGACTTGGTGGCGGGGTCCAATGAGCAGTTCTTC. It is translated as CASSVDLVAGSNEQFF.